This T cell receptor (beta chain) was retrieved from a study of blood T cell repertoires in COVID-19. As for the study in general: Both acute and convalescent COVID-19 samples were obtained from the United States, Italy and Spain. The analysed material was cDNA or gDNA that came from T cells, B-cell-depleted T cells, or PBMCs.

Authors' processing steps: From reference gene primer amplification, estimates of nucleated cell counts were derived. The protocol was immunoSEQ multiplex PCR, while the TCRdb copy is restricted to in-frame clones and leaves out a portion. V, J and clone size are taken as reported in that table, and D and trimming were inferred from the DNA itself. The data show 200,000 to 250,000 clones, around 80% seen once. V shed 3 bases and J shed 5 bases, with 10 bases lying between them. This CDR3 has 12 amino acids. Germline CDR1 and CDR2: SQVTM and ANQGSEA. Sequencing used peripheral blood. The V gene is TRBV29-1, the J gene TRBJ2-5, with a tentative D call TRBD1 (6 bases). The origin of this receptor is a woman between 40 and 50 years old with acute or convalescent COVID-19. CDR3 protein: CSVDRQDETQYF. Here the CDR3 DNA reads TGCAGCGTTGACCGACAGGATGAGACCCAGTACTTC. Full variable domain (missing parts from reference TRBV29-1 and TRBJ2-5): SAVISQKPSRDICQRGTSLTIQCQVDSQVTMMFWYRQQPGQSLTLIATANQGSEATYESGFVIDKFPISRPNLTFSTLTVSNMSPEDSSIYLCSVDRQDETQYFGPGTRLLVL.